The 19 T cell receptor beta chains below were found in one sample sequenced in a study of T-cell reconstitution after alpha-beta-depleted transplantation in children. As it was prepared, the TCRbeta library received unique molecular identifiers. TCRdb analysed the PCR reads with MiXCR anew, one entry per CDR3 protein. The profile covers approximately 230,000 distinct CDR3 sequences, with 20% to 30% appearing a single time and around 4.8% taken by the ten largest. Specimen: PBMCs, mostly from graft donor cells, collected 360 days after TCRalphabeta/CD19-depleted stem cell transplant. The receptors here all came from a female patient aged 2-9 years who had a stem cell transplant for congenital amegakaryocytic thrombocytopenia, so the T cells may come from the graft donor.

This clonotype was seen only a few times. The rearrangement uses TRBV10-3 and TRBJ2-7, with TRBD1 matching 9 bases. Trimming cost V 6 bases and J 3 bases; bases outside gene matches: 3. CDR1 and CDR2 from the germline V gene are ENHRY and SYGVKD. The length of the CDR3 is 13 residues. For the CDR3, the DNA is TGTGCCATCAGGCCGGACAGGGGCTACGAGCAGTACTTC. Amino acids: CAIRPDRGYEQYF.

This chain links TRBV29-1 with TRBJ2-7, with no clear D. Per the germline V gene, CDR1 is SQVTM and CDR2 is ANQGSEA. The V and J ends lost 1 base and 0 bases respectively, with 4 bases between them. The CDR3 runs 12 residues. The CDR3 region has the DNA TGCAGCGTTGAAGCGGACTCCTACGAGCAGTACTTC. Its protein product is CSVEADSYEQYF.

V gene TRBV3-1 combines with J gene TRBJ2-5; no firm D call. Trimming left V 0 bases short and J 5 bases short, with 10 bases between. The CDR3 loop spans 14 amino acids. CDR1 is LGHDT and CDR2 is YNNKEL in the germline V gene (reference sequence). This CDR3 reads CASSQDVVGETQYF. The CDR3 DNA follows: TGTGCCAGCAGCCAAGACGTAGTAGGGGAGACCCAGTACTTC.

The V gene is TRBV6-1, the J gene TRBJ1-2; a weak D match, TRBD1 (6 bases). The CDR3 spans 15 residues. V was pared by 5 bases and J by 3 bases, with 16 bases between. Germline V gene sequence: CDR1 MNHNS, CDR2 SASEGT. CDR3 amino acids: CASSQRGGGYYGYTF. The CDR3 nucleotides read TGTGCCAGCAGTCAGCGGGGAGGGGGGTACTATGGCTACACCTTC.

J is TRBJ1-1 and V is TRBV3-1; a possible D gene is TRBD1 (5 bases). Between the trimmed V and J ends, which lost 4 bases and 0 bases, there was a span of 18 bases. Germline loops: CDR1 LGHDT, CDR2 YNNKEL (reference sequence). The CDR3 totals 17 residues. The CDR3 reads CASSPPWGFAVNTEAFF. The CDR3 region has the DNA TGTGCCAGCAGCCCGCCCTGGGGCTTCGCGGTGAACACTGAAGCTTTCTTT.

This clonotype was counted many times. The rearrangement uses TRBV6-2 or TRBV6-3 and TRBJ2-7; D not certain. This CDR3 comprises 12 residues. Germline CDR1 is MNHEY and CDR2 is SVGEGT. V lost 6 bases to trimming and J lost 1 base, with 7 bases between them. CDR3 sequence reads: CASSRRSYEQYF. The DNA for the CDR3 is TGTGCCAGCAGCAGAAGGTCCTACGAGCAGTACTTC.

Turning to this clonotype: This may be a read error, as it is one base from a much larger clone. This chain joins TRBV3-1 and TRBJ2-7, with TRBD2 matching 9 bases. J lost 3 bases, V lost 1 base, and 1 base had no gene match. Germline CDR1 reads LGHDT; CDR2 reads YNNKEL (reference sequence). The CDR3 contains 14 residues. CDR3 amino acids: CASSQASGDYEQYF. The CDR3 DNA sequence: TGTGCCAGCAGCCAAGCTAGCGGGGACTACGAGCAGTACTTC.

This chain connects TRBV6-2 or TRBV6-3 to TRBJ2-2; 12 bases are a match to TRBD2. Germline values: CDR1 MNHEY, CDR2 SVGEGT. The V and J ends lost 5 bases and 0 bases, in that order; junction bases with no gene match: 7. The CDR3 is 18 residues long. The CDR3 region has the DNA TGTGCCAGCAGTAGACTAGCGGGAGCGTCAACGAACACCGGGGAGCTGTTTTTT. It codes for CASSRLAGASTNTGELFF.

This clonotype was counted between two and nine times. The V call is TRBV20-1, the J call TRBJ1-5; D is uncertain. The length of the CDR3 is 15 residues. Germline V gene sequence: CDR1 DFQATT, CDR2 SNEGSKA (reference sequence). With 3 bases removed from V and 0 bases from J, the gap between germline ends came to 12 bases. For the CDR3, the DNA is TGCAGTGCTAGTTCAGACCCCTATAGCAATCAGCCCCAGCATTTT. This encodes CSASSDPYSNQPQHF.

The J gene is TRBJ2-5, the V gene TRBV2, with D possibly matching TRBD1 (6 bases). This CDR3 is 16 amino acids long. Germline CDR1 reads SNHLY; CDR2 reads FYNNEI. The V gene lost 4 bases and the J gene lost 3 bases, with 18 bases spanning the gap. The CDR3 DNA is TGTGCCAGCAGTGCGTTCAGGGGCCGGGGAAAAGAGACCCAGTACTTC. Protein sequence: CASSAFRGRGKETQYF.

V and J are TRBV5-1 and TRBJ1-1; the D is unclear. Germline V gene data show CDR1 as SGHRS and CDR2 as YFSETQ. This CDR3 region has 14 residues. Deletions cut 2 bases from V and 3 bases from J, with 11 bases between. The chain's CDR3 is CASSFSRTDTEAFF. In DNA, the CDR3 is TGCGCCAGCAGCTTCTCCCGGACGGACACTGAAGCTTTCTTT.

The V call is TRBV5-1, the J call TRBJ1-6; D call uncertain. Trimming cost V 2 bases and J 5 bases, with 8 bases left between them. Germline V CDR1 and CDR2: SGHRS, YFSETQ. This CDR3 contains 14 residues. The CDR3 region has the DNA TGCGCCAGCAGCTTTGGGCAGGATAATTCACCCCTCCACTTT. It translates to CASSFGQDNSPLHF.

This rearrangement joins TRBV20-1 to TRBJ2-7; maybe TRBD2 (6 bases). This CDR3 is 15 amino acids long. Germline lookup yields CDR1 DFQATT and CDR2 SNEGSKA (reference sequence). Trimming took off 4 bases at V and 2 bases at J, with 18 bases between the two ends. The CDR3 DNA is TGCAGTGCTATTAGTTTTGCGCGGGACCCCTACGAGCAGTACTTC. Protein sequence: CSAISFARDPYEQYF.

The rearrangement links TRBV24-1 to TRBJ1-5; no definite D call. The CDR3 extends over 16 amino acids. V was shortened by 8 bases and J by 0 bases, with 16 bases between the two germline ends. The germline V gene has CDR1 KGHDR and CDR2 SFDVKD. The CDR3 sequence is CATIGWADFSNQPQHF. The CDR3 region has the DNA TGTGCCACCATCGGGTGGGCCGATTTTAGCAATCAGCCCCAGCATTTT.

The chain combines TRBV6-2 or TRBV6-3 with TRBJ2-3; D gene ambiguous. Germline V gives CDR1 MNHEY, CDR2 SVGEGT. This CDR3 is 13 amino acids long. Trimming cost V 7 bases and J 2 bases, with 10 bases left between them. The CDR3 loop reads CASKRTDTDTQYF. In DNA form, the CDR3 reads TGTGCCAGCAAAAGGACCGACACAGATACGCAGTATTTT.

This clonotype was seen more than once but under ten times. Here the CDR3 DNA reads TGCAGTGCTAGAGATGCAGGGAAGGGCGGGGAGCTGTTTTTT. This sequence encodes CSARDAGKGGELFF. This rearrangement joins TRBV20-1 to TRBJ2-2; possible D gene TRBD1, 5 bases. CDR3 length equals 14 residues. From germline, CDR1 is DFQATT and CDR2 SNEGSKA (reference sequence). With 0 bases removed from V and 7 bases from J, the gap between germline ends came to 12 bases.

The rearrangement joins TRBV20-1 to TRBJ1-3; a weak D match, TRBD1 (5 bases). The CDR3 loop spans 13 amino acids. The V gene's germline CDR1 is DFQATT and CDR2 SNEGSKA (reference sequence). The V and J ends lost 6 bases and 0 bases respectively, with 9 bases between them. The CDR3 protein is CSATTDSGNTIYF. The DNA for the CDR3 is TGCAGTGCAACGACAGACTCTGGAAACACCATATATTTT.

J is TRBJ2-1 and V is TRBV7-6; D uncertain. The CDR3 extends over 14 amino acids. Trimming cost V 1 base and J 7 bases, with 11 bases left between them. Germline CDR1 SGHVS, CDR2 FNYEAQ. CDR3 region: CASSLESIGNEQFF. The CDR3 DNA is TGTGCCAGCAGCTTAGAGTCGATAGGGAATGAGCAGTTCTTC.

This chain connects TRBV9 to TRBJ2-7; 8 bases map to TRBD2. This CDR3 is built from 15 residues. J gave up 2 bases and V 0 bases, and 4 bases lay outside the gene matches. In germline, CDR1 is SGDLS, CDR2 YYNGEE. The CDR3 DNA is TGTGCCAGCAGCGTAGAGGCGGGAGGACCCTACGAGCAGTACTTC. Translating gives CASSVEAGGPYEQYF. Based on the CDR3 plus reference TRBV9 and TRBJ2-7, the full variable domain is DSGVTQTPKHLITATGQRVTLRCSPRSGDLSVYWYQQSLDQGLQFLIQYYNGEERAKGNILERFSAQQFPDLHSELNLSSLELGDSALYFCASSVEAGGPYEQYFGPGTRLTVT.